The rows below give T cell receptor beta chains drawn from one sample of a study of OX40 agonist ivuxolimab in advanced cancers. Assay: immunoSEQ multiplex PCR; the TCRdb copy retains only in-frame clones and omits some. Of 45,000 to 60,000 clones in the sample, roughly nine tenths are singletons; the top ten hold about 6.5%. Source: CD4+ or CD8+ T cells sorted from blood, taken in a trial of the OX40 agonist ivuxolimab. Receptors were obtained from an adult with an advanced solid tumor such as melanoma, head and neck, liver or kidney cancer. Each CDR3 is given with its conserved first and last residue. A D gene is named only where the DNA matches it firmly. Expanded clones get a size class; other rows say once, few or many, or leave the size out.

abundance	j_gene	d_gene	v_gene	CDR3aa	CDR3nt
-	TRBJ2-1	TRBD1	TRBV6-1	CASSPGQGDYNEQFF	TGTGCCAGCAGTCCAGGACAGGGAGACTACAATGAGCAGTTCTTC
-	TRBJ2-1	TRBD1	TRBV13	CASSRDRGLNNEQFF	TGTGCCAGCTCACGGGACAGGGGGCTAAACAATGAGCAGTTCTTC
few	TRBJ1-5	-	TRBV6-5	CASRADSGYQPQHF	TGTGCCAGCAGGGCGGACAGCGGCTATCAGCCCCAGCATTTT
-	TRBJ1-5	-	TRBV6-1	CASSDPGSYQPQHF	TGTGCCAGCAGTGACCCCGGAAGCTATCAGCCCCAGCATTTT
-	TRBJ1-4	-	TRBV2	CASRISLGLETEKLFF	TGTGCCAGCAGAATTAGTTTGGGACTGGAAACTGAAAAACTGTTTTTT
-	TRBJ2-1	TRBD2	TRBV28	CASSLLAGGSSYNEQFF	TGTGCCAGCAGTTTACTAGCGGGGGGTAGCTCCTACAATGAGCAGTTCTTC
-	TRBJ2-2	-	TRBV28	CASSRSYRADGELFF	TGTGCCAGCAGTCGCTCCTACAGGGCGGACGGGGAGCTGTTTTTT
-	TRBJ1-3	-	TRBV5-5	CASSLGPNSGNTIYF	TGTGCCAGCAGCTTGGGACCCAACTCTGGAAACACCATATATTTT
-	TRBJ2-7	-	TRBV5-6	CASSLGGTHYEQYF	TGTGCCAGCAGCTTGGGGGGGACACACTACGAGCAGTACTTC
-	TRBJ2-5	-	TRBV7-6	CASSLVSSETQYF	TGTGCCAGCAGCTTAGTTAGCTCGGAGACCCAGTACTTC
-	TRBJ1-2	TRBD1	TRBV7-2	CASSLHVQGYGYTF	TGTGCCAGCAGCTTACATGTACAGGGGTATGGCTACACCTTC
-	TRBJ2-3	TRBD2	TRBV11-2	CASSQGLAGVLQSDTQYF	TGTGCCAGCAGCCAAGGGCTAGCGGGGGTGTTACAATCAGATACGCAGTATTTT
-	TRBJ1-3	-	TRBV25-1	CASKQTSGNTIYF	TGTGCCAGCAAACAGACCTCTGGAAACACCATATATTTT
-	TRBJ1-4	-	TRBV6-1	CASSEGILNEKLFF	TGTGCCAGCAGTGAAGGGATACTTAATGAAAAACTGTTTTTT
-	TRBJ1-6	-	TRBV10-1	CAGRVGSYNSPLHF	TGCGCCGGCAGGGTTGGCTCCTATAATTCACCCCTCCACTTT
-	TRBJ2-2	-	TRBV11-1	CASSAEDYTGELFF	TGTGCCAGCAGCGCCGAGGATTACACCGGGGAGCTGTTTTTT
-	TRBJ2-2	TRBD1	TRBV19	CASTSGGWETGELFF	TGTGCCAGTACCTCAGGGGGCTGGGAGACCGGGGAGCTGTTTTTT
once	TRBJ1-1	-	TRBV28	CASSLWSGLAEAFF	TGTGCCAGCAGTTTATGGTCAGGGCTCGCTGAAGCTTTCTTT
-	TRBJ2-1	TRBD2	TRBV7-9	CASSYLGTSGSFSYNEQFF	TGTGCCAGCAGCTACCTAGGGACTAGCGGGAGTTTCTCCTACAATGAGCAGTTCTTC
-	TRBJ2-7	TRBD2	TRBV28	CASSLHLAGPSSYEQYF	TGTGCCAGCAGTTTGCACCTAGCGGGGCCGAGCTCCTACGAGCAGTACTTC
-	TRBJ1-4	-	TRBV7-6	CASVAATESHEKLFF	TGTGCCAGCGTGGCTGCTACAGAGTCGCATGAAAAACTGTTTTTT
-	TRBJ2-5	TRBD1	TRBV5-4	CASSDGQGGETQYF	TGTGCCAGCAGCGACGGACAGGGTGGGGAGACCCAGTACTTC
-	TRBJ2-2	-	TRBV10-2	CASNRGEVTGELFF	TGCGCCAGCAATCGAGGGGAAGTGACCGGGGAGCTGTTTTTT
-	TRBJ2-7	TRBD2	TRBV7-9	CASSSGLFYEQYF	TGTGCCAGCAGCTCGGGACTATTCTACGAGCAGTACTTC
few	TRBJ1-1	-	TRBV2	CASSEWPPGGTEAFF	TGTGCCAGCAGTGAATGGCCACCCGGAGGGACTGAAGCTTTCTTT
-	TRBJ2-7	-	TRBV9	CASSVVDYEQYF	TGTGCCAGCAGCGTAGTGGACTACGAGCAGTACTTC
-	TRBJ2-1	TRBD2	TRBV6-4	CASSDSLAGALNEQFF	TGTGCCAGCAGTGACAGCCTAGCGGGAGCATTGAATGAGCAGTTCTTC
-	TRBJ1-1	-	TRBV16	CASSHGPPKNKAFF	TGTGCCAGCAGCCATGGCCCCCCTAAAAACAAAGCTTTCTTT
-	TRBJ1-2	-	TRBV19	CASSMSPDGDYGYTF	TGTGCCAGTAGTATGAGTCCGGACGGAGACTATGGCTACACCTTC
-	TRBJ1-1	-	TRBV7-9	CASSFLQGGIRNTEAFF	TGTGCCAGCAGCTTTCTTCAGGGAGGTATCAGGAACACTGAAGCTTTCTTT
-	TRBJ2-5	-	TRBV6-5	CASSYSGLGGETQYF	TGTGCCAGCAGTTACTCCGGACTGGGTGGAGAGACCCAGTACTTC
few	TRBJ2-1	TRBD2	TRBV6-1	CASSDFFSGGYNEQFF	TGTGCCAGCAGTGACTTCTTTAGCGGGGGGTACAATGAGCAGTTCTTC
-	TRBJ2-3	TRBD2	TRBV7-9	CASSQSLAGATDTQYF	TGTGCCAGCAGTCAGTCTCTAGCGGGGGCCACAGATACGCAGTATTTT
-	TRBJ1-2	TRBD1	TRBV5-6	CASSFTGGSGYTF	TGTGCCAGCAGCTTCACAGGGGGCAGTGGCTACACCTTC
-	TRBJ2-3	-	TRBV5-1	CASSLEQATDTQYF	TGCGCCAGCAGCTTGGAGCAGGCGACAGATACGCAGTATTTT
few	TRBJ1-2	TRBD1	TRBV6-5	CASSYGDRDYGYTF	TGTGCCAGCAGTTACGGGGACAGGGACTATGGCTACACCTTC
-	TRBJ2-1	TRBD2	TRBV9	CASSPRDSGAWGEQFF	TGTGCCAGCAGCCCAAGGGATAGCGGGGCCTGGGGTGAGCAGTTCTTC
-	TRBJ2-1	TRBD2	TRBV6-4	CASSDSMSTSGRALGSYNEQFF	TGTGCCAGCAGTGACTCGATGAGTACTAGCGGGAGGGCCTTAGGCTCCTACAATGAGCAGTTCTTC
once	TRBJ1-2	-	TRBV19	CASSINPGHGYTF	TGTGCCAGTAGTATAAACCCCGGGCATGGCTACACCTTC
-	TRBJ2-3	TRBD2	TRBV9	CASSPQVGGATDTQYF	TGTGCCAGCAGCCCCCAGGTCGGGGGGGCAACAGATACGCAGTATTTT
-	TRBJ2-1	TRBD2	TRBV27	CASSLWAGASSYNEQFF	TGTGCCAGCAGTTTATGGGCGGGAGCCAGCTCCTACAATGAGCAGTTCTTC
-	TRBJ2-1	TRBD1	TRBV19	CASSMDRDSYNEQFF	TGTGCCAGTAGCATGGACAGGGACTCCTACAATGAGCAGTTCTTC
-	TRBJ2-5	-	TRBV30	CAWSVHSSSQETQYF	TGTGCCTGGAGTGTTCACTCCAGTTCCCAAGAGACCCAGTACTTC
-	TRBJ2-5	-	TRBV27	CASSLGDYQETQYF	TGTGCCAGCAGTTTAGGGGACTACCAAGAGACCCAGTACTTC
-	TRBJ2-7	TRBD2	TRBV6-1	CASSEPGLAVYEQYF	TGTGCCAGCAGTGAACCGGGACTAGCGGTTTACGAGCAGTACTTC
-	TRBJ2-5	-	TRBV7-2	CASSSSITENEETQYF	TGTGCCAGCAGCTCCTCAATCACAGAGAACGAAGAGACCCAGTACTTC
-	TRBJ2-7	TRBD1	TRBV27	CASSLSTGHSYEQYF	TGTGCCAGCAGTTTATCGACAGGGCACTCCTACGAGCAGTACTTC
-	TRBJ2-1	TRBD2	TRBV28	CASSRNLAGVVHEQFF	TGTGCCAGCAGCCGCAATCTAGCGGGAGTCGTCCATGAGCAGTTCTTC
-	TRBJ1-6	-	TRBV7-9	CASSQGHPSSYNSPLHF	TGTGCCAGCAGCCAGGGACATCCGAGCTCCTATAATTCACCCCTCCACTTT
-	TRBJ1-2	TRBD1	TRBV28	CASLTGAYGYTF	TGTGCCAGCCTGACAGGGGCCTATGGCTACACCTTC
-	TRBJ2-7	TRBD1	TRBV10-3	CAISESRSWDRVGEQYF	TGTGCCATCAGTGAGTCGAGGAGCTGGGACAGGGTGGGCGAGCAGTACTTC
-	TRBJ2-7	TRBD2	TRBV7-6	CASSSEGGSGTYEQYF	TGTGCCAGCAGCTCCGAAGGCGGGAGTGGGACCTACGAGCAGTACTTC
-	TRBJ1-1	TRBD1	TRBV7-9	CASSSPGQRTEAFF	TGTGCCAGCAGCTCTCCGGGACAGAGGACTGAAGCTTTCTTT
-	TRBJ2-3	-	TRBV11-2	CASSFGPTDTQYF	TGTGCCAGCAGCTTTGGTCCGACAGATACGCAGTATTTT
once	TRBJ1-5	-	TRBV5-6	CASSLVLPPGGQPQHF	TGTGCCAGCAGCTTGGTTTTGCCCCCCGGGGGGCAGCCCCAGCATTTT